This is a list of T cell receptor beta chains from one sample in a study of blood T cell repertoires in COVID-19. Here immunoSEQ multiplex PCR was the method, and the copy in TCRdb shows in-frame clones only, minus some. Among over 150,000 clones listed, more than 90% were seen once. The sequenced material came from peripheral blood. Receptor source: a man aged 50-59 years with acute or convalescent COVID-19. CDR3s leave out the opening cysteine and the closing phenylalanine or tryptophan. A clone size is listed for some rows: how often the clone was seen (once, few, many), or a class if it is expanded.

size	V	J	CDR3
-	TRBV3-1/TRBV3-2	TRBJ1-2	ASSQDAGMGGYT
-	TRBV12-3/TRBV12-4	TRBJ2-3	ASRMRSTDTQY
-	TRBV5-1	TRBJ2-3	ASSFKREGSSTDTQY
few	TRBV5-1	TRBJ1-4	ASSGEGATNEKLF
-	TRBV6-6	TRBJ2-7	ASSYSAGTYEQY
-	TRBV19	TRBJ2-7	ASSIVSGRESYEQY
-	TRBV28	TRBJ1-3	ASTLGGAGNTIY
-	TRBV3-1/TRBV3-2	TRBJ2-5	ASSQVGTGGETQY
-	TRBV7-3	TRBJ2-3	ASRPGGLTDTQY
-	TRBV15	TRBJ2-4	ATSSLGQGAKNIQY
-	TRBV12-3/TRBV12-4	TRBJ1-2	ASSLGRDNGYT
-	TRBV19	TRBJ2-5	ASTHRGSGGAETQY
-	TRBV6-5	TRBJ1-3	ASSYSTGGSGNTIY